The sequence of this T cell receptor (beta chain) was determined in a study of T-cell memory formation after mild COVID-19. Overall study: Largely donor-specific TCR clusters were found. Study findings and constraints: Contracting clones, day 15 to 85, had balanced CD4/CD8, and later expanders favored CD4+. Pre-infection memory carried some responding clones, suggesting that cross-reactive memory joined.

The TCR alpha and TCR beta cDNA libraries, bearing sample barcodes and UMIs, were generated by 5'RACE using constant-segment primers. From the 5' RACE reads, TCRdb called clonotypes with MiXCR, one entry per CDR3 protein. The sample has about 360,000 distinct CDR3 sequences, roughly 14% seen once. The CDR3 loop spans 13 amino acids. V shed 2 bases and J shed 5 bases, with 12 bases lying between them. Germline V gene data show CDR1 as DFQATT and CDR2 as SNEGSKA (reference sequence). Only a few counts were recorded for this clonotype. The antigen remains undetermined. The sequenced sample was PBMCs or a T cell subset sorted from them (not recorded which). This chain links TRBV20-1 with TRBJ2-5; D possibly corresponds to TRBD1 (6 bases). This TCR derives from a man aged 18 to 29 who had mild COVID-19 (a few samples of this study predate the infection). Cell type and time point are not known. The CDR3 bases are TGCAGTGCTAGATTAACAGGGCGGGAGACCCAGTACTTC. Its translation is CSARLTGRETQYF.